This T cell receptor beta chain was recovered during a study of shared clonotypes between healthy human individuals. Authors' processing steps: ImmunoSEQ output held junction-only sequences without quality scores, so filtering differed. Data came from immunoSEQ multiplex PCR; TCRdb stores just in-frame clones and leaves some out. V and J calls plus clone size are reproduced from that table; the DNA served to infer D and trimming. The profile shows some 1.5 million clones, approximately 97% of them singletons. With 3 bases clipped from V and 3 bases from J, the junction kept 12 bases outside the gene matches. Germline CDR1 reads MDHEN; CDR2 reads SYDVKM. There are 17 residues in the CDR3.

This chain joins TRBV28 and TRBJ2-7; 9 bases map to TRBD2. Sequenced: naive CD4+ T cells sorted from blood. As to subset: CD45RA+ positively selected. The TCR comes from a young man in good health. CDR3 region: CASSFTPGAGGHYEQYF. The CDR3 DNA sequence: TGTGCCAGCAGTTTCACCCCCGGGGCGGGAGGGCACTACGAGCAGTACTTC.